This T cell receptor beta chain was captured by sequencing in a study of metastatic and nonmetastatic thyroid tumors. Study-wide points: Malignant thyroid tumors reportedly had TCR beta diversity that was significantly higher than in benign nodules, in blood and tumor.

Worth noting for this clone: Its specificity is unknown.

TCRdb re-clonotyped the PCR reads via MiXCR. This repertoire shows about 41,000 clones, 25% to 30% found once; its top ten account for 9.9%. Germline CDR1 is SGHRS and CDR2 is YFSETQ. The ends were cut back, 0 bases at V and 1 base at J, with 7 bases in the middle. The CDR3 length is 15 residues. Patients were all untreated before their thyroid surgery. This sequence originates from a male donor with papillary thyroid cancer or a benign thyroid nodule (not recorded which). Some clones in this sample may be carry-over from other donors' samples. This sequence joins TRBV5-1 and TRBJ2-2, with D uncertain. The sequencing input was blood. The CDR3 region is CASSLEIGNTGELFF. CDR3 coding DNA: TGCGCCAGCAGCTTGGAGATAGGGAACACCGGGGAGCTGTTTTTT.